The clone carrying this TCR beta chain showed up many times. TCRdb fed the PCR reads into MiXCR, producing one record per CDR3 protein. The table records about 320,000 distinct CDR3 sequences, 24% of them present only once. The entry originates in a study of molecular identifiers for immune sequencing clone quantification. V was trimmed by 1 base and J by 7 bases, leaving 12 bases between them. Germline CDR1 SGHTS, CDR2 YDEGEE. The CDR3 extends over 14 amino acids. The chain uses TRBV5-8 and TRBJ1-5; D remains unclear. The receptor was derived from a human donor in good health. Some libraries in this study had Jurkat cell RNA spiked in. The sequenced sample consisted of naive CD8+ T cells from blood, with Jurkat cell RNA spiked in. Subset: FACS-sorted CD8+CD4-CCR7+CD45RA+ naive T cells. The CDR3 protein is CASSLWGYGQPQHF. CDR3 DNA sequence: TGTGCCAGCAGCTTGTGGGGATATGGGCAGCCCCAGCATTTT.